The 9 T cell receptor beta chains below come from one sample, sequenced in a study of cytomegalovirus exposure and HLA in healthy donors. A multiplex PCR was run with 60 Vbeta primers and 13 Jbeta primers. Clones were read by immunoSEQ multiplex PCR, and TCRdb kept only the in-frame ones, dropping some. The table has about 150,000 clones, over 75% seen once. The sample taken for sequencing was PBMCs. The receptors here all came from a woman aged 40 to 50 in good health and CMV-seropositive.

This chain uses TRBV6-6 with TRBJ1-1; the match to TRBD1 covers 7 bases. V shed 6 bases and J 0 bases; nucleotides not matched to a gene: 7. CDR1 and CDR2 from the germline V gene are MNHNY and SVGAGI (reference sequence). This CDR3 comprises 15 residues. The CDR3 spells CASSLLGGLNTEAFF. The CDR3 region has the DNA TGTGCCAGCAGCCTGCTAGGGGGCCTGAACACTGAAGCTTTCTTT.

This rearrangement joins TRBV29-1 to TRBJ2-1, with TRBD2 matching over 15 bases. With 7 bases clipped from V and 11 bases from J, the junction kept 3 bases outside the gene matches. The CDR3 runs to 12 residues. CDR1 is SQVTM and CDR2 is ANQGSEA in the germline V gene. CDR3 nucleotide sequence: TGCAGCGAAGGGACTAGCGGGAGGAAGCAGTTCTTC. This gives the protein CSEGTSGRKQFF.

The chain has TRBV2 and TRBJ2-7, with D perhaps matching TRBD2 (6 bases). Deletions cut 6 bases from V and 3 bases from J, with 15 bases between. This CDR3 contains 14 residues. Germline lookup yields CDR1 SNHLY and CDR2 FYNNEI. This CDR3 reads CASRGGTAIYEQYF. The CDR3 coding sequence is TGTGCCAGCAGGGGCGGGACGGCCATCTACGAGCAGTACTTC.

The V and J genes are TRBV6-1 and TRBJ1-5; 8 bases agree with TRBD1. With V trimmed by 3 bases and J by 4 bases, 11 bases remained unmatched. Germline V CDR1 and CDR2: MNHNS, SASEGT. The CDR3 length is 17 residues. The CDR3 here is CASSEDYRGYRNQPQHF. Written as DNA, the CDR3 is TGTGCCAGCAGTGAGGATTACAGGGGGTATAGGAATCAGCCCCAGCATTTT.

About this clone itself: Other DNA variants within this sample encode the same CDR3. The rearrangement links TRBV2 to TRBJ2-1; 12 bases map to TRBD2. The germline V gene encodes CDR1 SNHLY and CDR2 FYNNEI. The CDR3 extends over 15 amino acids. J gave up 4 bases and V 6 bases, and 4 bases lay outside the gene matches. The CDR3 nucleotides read TGTGCCAGCAGGGGGACTAGCGGGTCGTACAATGAGCAGTTCTTC. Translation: CASRGTSGSYNEQFF. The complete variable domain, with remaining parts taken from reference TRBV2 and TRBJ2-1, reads EPEVTQTPSHQVTQMGQEVILRCVPISNHLYFYWYRQILGQKVEFLVSFYNNEISEKSEIFDDQFSVERPDGSNFTLKIRSTKLEDSAMYFCASRGTSGSYNEQFFGPGTRLTVL.

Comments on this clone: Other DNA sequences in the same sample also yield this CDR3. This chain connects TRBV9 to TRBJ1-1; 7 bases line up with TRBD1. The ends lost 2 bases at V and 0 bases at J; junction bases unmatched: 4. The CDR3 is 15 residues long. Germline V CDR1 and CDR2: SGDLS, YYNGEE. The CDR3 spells CASSVSGTVNTEAFF. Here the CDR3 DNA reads TGTGCCAGCAGCGTCTCCGGGACAGTGAACACTGAAGCTTTCTTT. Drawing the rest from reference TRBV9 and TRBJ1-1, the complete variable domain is DSGVTQTPKHLITATGQRVTLRCSPRSGDLSVYWYQQSLDQGLQFLIQYYNGEERAKGNILERFSAQQFPDLHSELNLSSLELGDSALYFCASSVSGTVNTEAFFGQGTRLTVV.

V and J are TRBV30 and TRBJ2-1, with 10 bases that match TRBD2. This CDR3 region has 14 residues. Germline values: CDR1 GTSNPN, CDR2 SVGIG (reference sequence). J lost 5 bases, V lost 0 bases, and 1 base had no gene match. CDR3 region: CAWSVAGGDNEQFF. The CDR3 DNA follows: TGTGCCTGGAGTGTAGCGGGAGGGGACAATGAGCAGTTCTTC. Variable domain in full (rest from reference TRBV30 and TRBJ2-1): SQTIHQWPATLVQPVGSPLSLECTVEGTSNPNLYWYRQAAGRGLQLLFYSVGIGQISSEVPQNLSASRPQDRQFILSSKKLLLSDSGFYLCAWSVAGGDNEQFFGPGTRLTVL.

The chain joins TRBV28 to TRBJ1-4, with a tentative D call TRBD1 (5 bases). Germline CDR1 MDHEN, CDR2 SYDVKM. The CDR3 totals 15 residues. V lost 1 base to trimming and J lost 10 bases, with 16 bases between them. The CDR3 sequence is CASSLSRQGVRKLFF. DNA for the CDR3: TGTGCCAGCAGTTTATCTCGGCAGGGTGTAAGAAAACTGTTTTTT.

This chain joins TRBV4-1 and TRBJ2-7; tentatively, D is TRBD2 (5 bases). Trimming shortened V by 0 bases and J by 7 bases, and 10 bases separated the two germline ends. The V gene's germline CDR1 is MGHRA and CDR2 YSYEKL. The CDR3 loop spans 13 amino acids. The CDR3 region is CASSQDRTWEQYF. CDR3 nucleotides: TGCGCCAGCAGCCAAGATCGGACTTGGGAGCAGTACTTC.